Detailed here is one T cell receptor (beta chain). No antigen is known for it. PCR employed 60 Vbeta and 13 Jbeta primers. Per the original data handling: In a later analysis, some 80 million unique TCR beta chains included roughly 11 million shared by two or more donors. Libraries were prepared by immunoSEQ multiplex PCR; TCRdb keeps only in-frame clonotypes and omits some of them. Clone size and the V and J calls come from that table; the DNA yielded D and trimming. This table holds some 150,000 clones, more than 60% found once. These data originate in a study of cytomegalovirus exposure and HLA in healthy donors. General observations from the study: Previous analysis showed most TCR beta V segments were productive about 90% or about 30% of the time. Most of the CMV-associated TCR beta chains (in a later analysis) appeared to be HLA-restricted.

This CDR3 has 14 amino acids. V shed 3 bases and J 8 bases; nucleotides not matched to a gene: 7. CDR1 and CDR2 (germline): SGDLS, YYNGEE. The rearrangement uses TRBV9 and TRBJ1-2; 10 bases are a match to TRBD1. The origin of this receptor is a man in his forties in good health and CMV-seronegative. The sample consisted of PBMCs. CDR3 in DNA: TGTGCCAGCAGCGGGCCGGGACAGGGGTCGGGCTACACCTTC. As protein: CASSGPGQGSGYTF. Combining the CDR3 with reference TRBV9 and TRBJ1-2 gives the whole variable domain DSGVTQTPKHLITATGQRVTLRCSPRSGDLSVYWYQQSLDQGLQFLIQYYNGEERAKGNILERFSAQQFPDLHSELNLSSLELGDSALYFCASSGPGQGSGYTFGSGTRLTVV.